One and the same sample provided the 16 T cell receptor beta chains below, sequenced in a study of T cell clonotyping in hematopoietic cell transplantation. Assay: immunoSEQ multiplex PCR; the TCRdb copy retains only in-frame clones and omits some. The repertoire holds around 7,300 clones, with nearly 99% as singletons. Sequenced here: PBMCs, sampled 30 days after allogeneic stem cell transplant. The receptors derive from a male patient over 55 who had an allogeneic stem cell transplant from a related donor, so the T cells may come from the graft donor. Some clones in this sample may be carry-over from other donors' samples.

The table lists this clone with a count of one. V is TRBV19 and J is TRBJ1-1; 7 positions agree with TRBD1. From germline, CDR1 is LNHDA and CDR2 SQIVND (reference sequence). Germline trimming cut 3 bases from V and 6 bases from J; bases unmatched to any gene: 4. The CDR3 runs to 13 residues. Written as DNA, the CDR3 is TGTGCCAGTAGTATGAACAGGGGATCTGAAGCTTTCTTT. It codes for CASSMNRGSEAFF. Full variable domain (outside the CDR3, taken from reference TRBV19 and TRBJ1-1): DGGITQSPKYLFRKEGQNVTLSCEQNLNHDAMYWYRQDPGQGLRLIYYSQIVNDFQKGDIAEGYSVSREKKESFPLTVTSAQKNPTAFYLCASSMNRGSEAFFGQGTRLTVV.

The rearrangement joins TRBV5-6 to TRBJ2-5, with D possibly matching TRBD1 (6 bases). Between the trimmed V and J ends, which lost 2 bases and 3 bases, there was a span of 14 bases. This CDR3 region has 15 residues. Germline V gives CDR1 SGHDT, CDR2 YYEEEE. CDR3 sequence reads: CASSFSDRSEETQYF. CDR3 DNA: TGTGCCAGCAGCTTTTCCGACAGGAGCGAAGAGACCCAGTACTTC. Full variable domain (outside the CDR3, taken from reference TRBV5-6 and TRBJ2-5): DAGVTQSPTHLIKTRGQQVTLRCSPKSGHDTVSWYQQALGQGPQFIFQYYEEEERQRGNFPDRFSGHQFPNYSSELNVNALLLGDSALYLCASSFSDRSEETQYFGPGTRLLVL.

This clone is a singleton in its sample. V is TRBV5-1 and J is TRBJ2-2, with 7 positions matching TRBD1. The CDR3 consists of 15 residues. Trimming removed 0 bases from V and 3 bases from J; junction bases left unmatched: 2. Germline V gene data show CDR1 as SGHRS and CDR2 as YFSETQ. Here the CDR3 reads CASSLAGTDTGELFF. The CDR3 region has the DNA TGCGCCAGCAGCTTGGCCGGGACAGACACCGGGGAGCTGTTTTTT. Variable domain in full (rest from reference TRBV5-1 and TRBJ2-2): KAGVTQTPRYLIKTRGQQVTLSCSPISGHRSVSWYQQTPGQGLQFLFEYFSETQRNKGNFPGRFSGRQFSNSRSEMNVSTLELGDSALYLCASSLAGTDTGELFFGEGSRLTVL.

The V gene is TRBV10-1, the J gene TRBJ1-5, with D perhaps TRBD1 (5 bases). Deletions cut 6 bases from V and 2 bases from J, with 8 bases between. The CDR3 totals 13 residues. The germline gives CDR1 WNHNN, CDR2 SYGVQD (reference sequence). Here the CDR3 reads CASRTVRNQPQHF. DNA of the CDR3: TGCGCCAGCAGGACAGTTCGCAATCAGCCCCAGCATTTT.

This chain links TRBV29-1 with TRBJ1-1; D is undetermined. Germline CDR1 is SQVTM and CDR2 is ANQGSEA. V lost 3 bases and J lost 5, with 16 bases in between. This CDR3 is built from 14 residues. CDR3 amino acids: CSVEIGPRVTEAFF. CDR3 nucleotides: TGCAGCGTTGAGATTGGCCCTCGAGTGACTGAAGCTTTCTTT. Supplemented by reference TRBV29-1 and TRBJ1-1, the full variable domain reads SAVISQKPSRDICQRGTSLTIQCQVDSQVTMMFWYRQQPGQSLTLIATANQGSEATYESGFVIDKFPISRPNLTFSTLTVSNMSPEDSSIYLCSVEIGPRVTEAFFGQGTRLTVV.

This CDR3 reads CASSIGRQDPNYGYTF. CDR3 sequence (DNA): TGTGCCAGTAGTATCGGGAGACAGGACCCTAACTATGGCTACACCTTC. The rearrangement uses TRBV19 and TRBJ1-2; possible D gene TRBD1, 6 bases. This CDR3 contains 16 residues. The V end lost 3 bases, the J end lost 0 bases, and 14 bases lay between the germline ends. The germline V gene encodes CDR1 LNHDA and CDR2 SQIVND (reference sequence).

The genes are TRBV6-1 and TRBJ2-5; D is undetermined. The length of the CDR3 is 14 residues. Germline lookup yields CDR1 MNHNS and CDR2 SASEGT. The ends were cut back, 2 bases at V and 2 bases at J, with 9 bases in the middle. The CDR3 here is CASSETQSQETQYF. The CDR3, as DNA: TGTGCCAGCAGTGAAACGCAATCTCAAGAGACCCAGTACTTC.

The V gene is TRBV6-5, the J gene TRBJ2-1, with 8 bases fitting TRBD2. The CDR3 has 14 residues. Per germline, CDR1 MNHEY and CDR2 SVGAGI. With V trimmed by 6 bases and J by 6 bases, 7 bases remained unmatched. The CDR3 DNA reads TGTGCCAGCAGACGTGGACTAGCCAGCAATGAGCAGTTCTTC. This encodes CASRRGLASNEQFF.

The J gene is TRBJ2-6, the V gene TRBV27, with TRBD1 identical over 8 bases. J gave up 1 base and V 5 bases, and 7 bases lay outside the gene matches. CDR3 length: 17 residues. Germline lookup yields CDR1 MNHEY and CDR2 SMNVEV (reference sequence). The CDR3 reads CASSPGTGVSGANVLTF. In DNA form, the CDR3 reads TGTGCCAGCAGTCCCGGGACAGGAGTATCTGGGGCCAACGTCCTGACTTTC.

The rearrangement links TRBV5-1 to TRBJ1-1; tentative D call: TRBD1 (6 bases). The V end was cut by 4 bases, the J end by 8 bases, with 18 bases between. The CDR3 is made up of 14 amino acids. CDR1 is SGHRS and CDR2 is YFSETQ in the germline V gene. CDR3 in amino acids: CASSQGPDRKEAFF. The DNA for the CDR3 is TGCGCCAGCAGCCAGGGCCCCGACAGGAAAGAAGCTTTCTTT.

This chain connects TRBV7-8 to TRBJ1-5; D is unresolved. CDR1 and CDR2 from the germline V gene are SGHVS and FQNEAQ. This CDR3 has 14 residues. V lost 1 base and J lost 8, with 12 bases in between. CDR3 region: CASSLVGLSEPQHF. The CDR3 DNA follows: TGTGCCAGCAGCTTAGTTGGGCTCTCTGAGCCCCAGCATTTT.

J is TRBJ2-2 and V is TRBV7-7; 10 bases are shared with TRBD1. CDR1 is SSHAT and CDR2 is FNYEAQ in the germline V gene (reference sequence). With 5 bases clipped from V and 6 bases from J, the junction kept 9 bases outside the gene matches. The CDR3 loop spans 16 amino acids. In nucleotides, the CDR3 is TGTGCCAGCAGCACCTGGACAGGGGGGTCTGCCGGGGAGCTGTTTTTT. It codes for CASSTWTGGSAGELFF.

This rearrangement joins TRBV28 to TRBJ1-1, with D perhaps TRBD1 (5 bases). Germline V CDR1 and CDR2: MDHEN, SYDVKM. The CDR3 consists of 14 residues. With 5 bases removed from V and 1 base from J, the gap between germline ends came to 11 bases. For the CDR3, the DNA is TGTGCCAGCAGTCGGGCGGGGACGAACACTGAAGCTTTCTTT. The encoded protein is CASSRAGTNTEAFF.

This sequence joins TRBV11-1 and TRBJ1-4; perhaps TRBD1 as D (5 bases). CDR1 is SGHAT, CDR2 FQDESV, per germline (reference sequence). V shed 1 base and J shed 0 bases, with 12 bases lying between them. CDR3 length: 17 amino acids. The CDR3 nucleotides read TGTGCCAGCAGCTTAGGTGCGGGACGGCCAACTAATGAAAAACTGTTTTTT. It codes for CASSLGAGRPTNEKLFF.

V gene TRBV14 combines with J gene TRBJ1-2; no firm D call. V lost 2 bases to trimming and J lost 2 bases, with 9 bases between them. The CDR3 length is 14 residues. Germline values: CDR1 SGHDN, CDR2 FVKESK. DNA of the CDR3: TGTGCCAGCAGCCAAACCAAGGGCAACTATGGCTACACCTTC. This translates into CASSQTKGNYGYTF.

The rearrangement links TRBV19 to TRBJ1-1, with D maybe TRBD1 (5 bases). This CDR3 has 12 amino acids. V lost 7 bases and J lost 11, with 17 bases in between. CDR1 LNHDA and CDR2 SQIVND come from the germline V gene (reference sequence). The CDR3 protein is CASTPMTGVAFF. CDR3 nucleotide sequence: TGTGCCAGTACTCCTATGACGGGGGTTGCTTTCTTT.